The 24 T cell receptor beta chains below all came from one sample that was sequenced in a study of graft-versus-host responses after intestinal transplantation. The assay was immunoSEQ multiplex PCR, and TCRdb's table has in-frame clones only and misses some. The sample yields some 96,000 clones, over 75% seen once. The sequenced sample was PBMCs, obtained about 450 days after intestinal transplant. The receptor set was obtained from a human patient who received an intestinal transplant, so some T cells may come from the graft donor.

V is TRBV19 and J is TRBJ1-5, with a tentative D call TRBD1 (5 bases). This CDR3 is built from 16 residues. V shed 5 bases and J shed 4 bases, with 18 bases lying between them. From germline, CDR1 is LNHDA and CDR2 SQIVND (reference sequence). CDR3 protein: CASSPAVGVWNQPQHF. The CDR3 DNA follows: TGTGCCAGTAGTCCGGCCGTGGGGGTTTGGAATCAGCCCCAGCATTTT. Full variable domain (missing parts from reference TRBV19 and TRBJ1-5): DGGITQSPKYLFRKEGQNVTLSCEQNLNHDAMYWYRQDPGQGLRLIYYSQIVNDFQKGDIAEGYSVSREKKESFPLTVTSAQKNPTAFYLCASSPAVGVWNQPQHFGDGTRLSIL.

The V gene is TRBV7-8, the J gene TRBJ2-2; the D is unclear. The germline gives CDR1 SGHVS, CDR2 FQNEAQ. This CDR3 comprises 14 residues. Trimming pared 2 bases from V and 4 bases from J, leaving 8 bases between. DNA of the CDR3: TGTGCCAGCAGCTTATTCCGGACCACCGGGGAGCTGTTTTTT. It specifies CASSLFRTTGELFF.

This clone has only one observation. The chain links TRBV19 to TRBJ2-3; 8 nucleotides agree with TRBD1. Germline-derived CDR1 and CDR2 are LNHDA and SQIVND (reference sequence). There are 16 residues in the CDR3. Trimming cost V 2 bases and J 6 bases; bases outside gene matches: 10. CDR3 in DNA: TGTGCCAGTAGTATATTCGCAGGGGGCGCGGGGGATACGCAGTATTTT. This encodes CASSIFAGGAGDTQYF.

The rearrangement joins TRBV27 to TRBJ1-2, with a tentative D call TRBD1 (5 bases). CDR3 length: 16 amino acids. The V end lost 0 bases, the J end lost 5 bases, and 16 bases lay between the germline ends. From germline, CDR1 is MNHEY and CDR2 SMNVEV (reference sequence). CDR3 nucleotide sequence: TGTGCCAGCAGTTTATCGTGGGGGAGGGAAACTTATGGCTACACCTTC. This sequence encodes CASSLSWGRETYGYTF.

This chain joins TRBV6-1 and TRBJ2-7; D not certain. Germline CDR1 reads MNHNS; CDR2 reads SASEGT. The V gene lost 2 bases and the J gene lost 0 bases, with 8 bases spanning the gap. The CDR3 spans 14 residues. CDR3 amino acids: CASSESRPSYEQYF. CDR3 DNA sequence: TGTGCCAGCAGTGAAAGCAGACCCTCCTACGAGCAGTACTTC.

This chain joins TRBV7-6 and TRBJ1-1; D unresolved. In germline, CDR1 is SGHVS, CDR2 FNYEAQ. V was clipped by 1 base and J by 4 bases, with 7 bases between them. The CDR3 loop spans 13 amino acids. As DNA, the CDR3 is TGTGCCAGCAGCTTAGAGGTTGGCACTGAAGCTTTCTTT. Encoded protein: CASSLEVGTEAFF.

The V call is TRBV5-6, the J call TRBJ1-1; D remains unclear. The CDR3 has 15 amino acids. The ends were cut back, 4 bases at V and 1 base at J, with 14 bases in the middle. Germline values: CDR1 SGHDT, CDR2 YYEEEE. The CDR3 DNA reads TGTGCCAGCAGCCGCCCGGACCTGGGGAACACTGAAGCTTTCTTT. Translated: CASSRPDLGNTEAFF.

This clone was counted between two and nine times. CDR3: CASSTGTVYNSPLHF. In DNA form, the CDR3 reads TGTGCCAGCAGCACGGGGACAGTATATAATTCACCCCTCCACTTT. The chain has TRBV11-1 and TRBJ1-6; 7 nucleotides match TRBD1. CDR1 and CDR2 from the germline V gene are SGHAT and FQDESV (reference sequence). This CDR3 spans 15 amino acids. Trimming cost V 5 bases and J 4 bases; bases outside gene matches: 5.

V usage is TRBV9 and J usage is TRBJ2-7; D unclear. The V gene lost 4 bases and the J gene lost 2 bases, with 13 bases spanning the gap. Germline V gene data show CDR1 as SGDLS and CDR2 as YYNGEE. This CDR3 has 14 residues. The CDR3 reads CASSPIGPPYEQYF. The CDR3 DNA reads as TGTGCCAGCAGCCCCATTGGACCGCCCTACGAGCAGTACTTC.

The chain combines TRBV2 with TRBJ2-1; no clear D gene. Per the germline V gene, CDR1 is SNHLY and CDR2 is FYNNEI. V lost 2 bases, J lost 5 bases, and 19 bases lay in between. The length of the CDR3 is 17 residues. Here the CDR3 reads CASSERAQALPNNEQFF. CDR3 sequence (DNA): TGTGCCAGCAGTGAACGGGCGCAAGCCCTACCGAACAATGAGCAGTTCTTC.

The CDR3 loop reads CASSLYQGADTEAFF. For the CDR3, the DNA is TGTGCCAGCTCACTATATCAGGGGGCTGACACTGAAGCTTTCTTT. This chain connects TRBV18 to TRBJ1-1, with 8 bases lining up with TRBD1. With V trimmed by 4 bases and J by 3 bases, 7 bases remained unmatched. The CDR3 has 15 amino acids. The germline V gene encodes CDR1 KGHSH and CDR2 LQKENI.

The rearrangement links TRBV27 to TRBJ2-3, with TRBD2 matching over 11 bases. Germline-derived CDR1 and CDR2 are MNHEY and SMNVEV (reference sequence). The CDR3 runs to 16 residues. Trimming removed 6 bases from V and 7 bases from J; junction bases left unmatched: 12. The CDR3 DNA is TGTGCCAGCAGGACCCTAGCGGGGGGATATAACAATACGCAGTATTTT. Amino acids: CASRTLAGGYNNTQYF.

This rearrangement joins TRBV29-1 to TRBJ2-1; possibly TRBD2 for D (6 bases). The CDR3 runs to 13 residues. V lost 7 bases to trimming and J lost 1 base, with 11 bases between them. Germline assignment: CDR1 SQVTM and CDR2 ANQGSEA. DNA of the CDR3: TGCAGCGCTGGGACTTTGTCCTACAATGAGCAGTTCTTC. This encodes CSAGTLSYNEQFF.

The chain carries TRBV15 and TRBJ1-4, with 7 positions matching TRBD1. V was pared by 0 bases and J by 7 bases, with 2 bases of the junction left unmatched. CDR1 LNHNV and CDR2 YYDKDF come from the germline V gene (reference sequence). The CDR3 extends over 14 amino acids. Written as DNA, the CDR3 is TGTGCCACCAGCAGAGACAGGGGGGTTGAAAAACTGTTTTTT. Residues: CATSRDRGVEKLFF.

This sequence joins TRBV10-3 and TRBJ1-1; D not resolved. Germline V CDR1 and CDR2: ENHRY, SYGVKD. Trimming took 3 bases from V and 1 from J, leaving 15 bases between them. This CDR3 has 16 residues. The chain's CDR3 is CAISDPTRGRNTEAFF. DNA for the CDR3: TGTGCCATCAGTGACCCAACTCGGGGTCGGAACACTGAAGCTTTCTTT.

The CDR3 here is CASGLVQGTGGPYEQYF. CDR3 in DNA: TGTGCTAGTGGTTTGGTACAAGGGACAGGGGGGCCCTACGAGCAGTACTTC. The chain couples TRBV12-5 to TRBJ2-7; 11 bases fit TRBD1. Germline values: CDR1 LGHNT, CDR2 FRNRAP. The CDR3 totals 17 residues. Germline trimming cut 0 bases from V and 2 bases from J; bases unmatched to any gene: 6.

With regard to this clone: A junction boundary mismatches the germline segment, possibly from a read error. This chain connects TRBV5-1 to TRBJ2-7; D call uncertain. Looked up from germline, CDR1 is SGHRS and CDR2 is YFSETQ. The length of the CDR3 is 11 residues. CDR3 sequence reads: CASSRPGELYF. CDR3 nucleotide sequence: TGCGCCAGCAGCCGCCCCGGAGAGCTGTACTTC.

This chain connects TRBV2 to TRBJ1-1; D call uncertain. V dropped 6 bases and J dropped 7 bases, with 12 bases sitting between them. The germline CDR1 and CDR2 sequences are SNHLY and FYNNEI. This CDR3 comprises 12 residues. CDR3 in amino acids: CASRFGGNEAFF. In DNA, the CDR3 is TGTGCCAGCAGGTTTGGAGGGAATGAAGCTTTCTTT.

The chain employs TRBV19 and TRBJ2-5; no clear D gene. V gave up 4 bases and J gave up 2 bases, with 8 bases separating them. Germline loops: CDR1 LNHDA, CDR2 SQIVND (reference sequence). This CDR3 has 13 amino acids. CDR3 region: CASSTSVQETQYF. DNA for the CDR3: TGTGCCAGTAGTACGTCAGTTCAAGAGACCCAGTACTTC.

The chain couples TRBV6-4 to TRBJ2-1; D may be TRBD1 (7 bases). Germline V gene data show CDR1 as MRHNA and CDR2 as SNTAGT. The CDR3 length is 15 residues. Trimming left V 5 bases short and J 8 bases short, with 19 bases between. The CDR3, as DNA: TGTGCCAGCAGTCCATCGGCAGGGGGGTTTGATGAGCAGTTCTTC. Its translation is CASSPSAGGFDEQFF.

The chain employs TRBV20-1 and TRBJ2-1, with 8 bases fitting TRBD1. Losses at the gene ends were 1 base for V and 13 bases for J; bases not matched to a gene: 3. From germline, CDR1 is DFQATT and CDR2 SNEGSKA (reference sequence). CDR3 length: 11 residues. CDR3 coding DNA: TGCAGTGCTAGAGGGGGACAGGCTCAGTTCTTC. This encodes CSARGGQAQFF.

The genes are TRBV29-1 and TRBJ1-4; 7 bases match TRBD1. Germline-derived CDR1 and CDR2 are SQVTM and ANQGSEA. There are 14 residues in the CDR3. V dropped 2 bases and J dropped 7; count of bases not matched to a gene: 7. CDR3 region: CSVEFAGGGEKLFF. For the CDR3, the DNA is TGCAGCGTTGAATTTGCAGGGGGGGGTGAAAAACTGTTTTTT.

The chain carries TRBV11-2 and TRBJ1-6; D perhaps matches TRBD1 (5 bases). Trimming pared 7 bases from V and 6 bases from J, leaving 16 bases between. From germline, CDR1 is SGHAT and CDR2 FQNNGV. CDR3 size: 15 residues. The CDR3, as DNA: TGTGCCAGCACCCCACAGGATCTAGCTAATTCACCCCTCCACTTT. Its translation: CASTPQDLANSPLHF.

The genes are TRBV9 and TRBJ1-1; D is possibly TRBD1 (5 bases). The germline V gene encodes CDR1 SGDLS and CDR2 YYNGEE. V was clipped by 4 bases and J by 5 bases, with 24 bases between them. The CDR3 contains 17 residues. DNA of the CDR3: TGTGCCAGCAGCCCTGGGCCCCCAGGGAGGGGTAGGACTGAAGCTTTCTTT. This sequence encodes CASSPGPPGRGRTEAFF.